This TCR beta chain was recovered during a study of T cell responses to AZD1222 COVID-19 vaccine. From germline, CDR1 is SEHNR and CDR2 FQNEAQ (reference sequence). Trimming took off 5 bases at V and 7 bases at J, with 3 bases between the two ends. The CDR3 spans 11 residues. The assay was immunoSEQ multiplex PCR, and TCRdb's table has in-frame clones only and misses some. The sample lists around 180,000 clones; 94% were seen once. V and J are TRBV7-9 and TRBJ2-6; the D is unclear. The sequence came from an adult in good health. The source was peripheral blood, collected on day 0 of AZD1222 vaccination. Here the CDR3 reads CASSPANVLTF. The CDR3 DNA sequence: TGTGCCAGCAGCCCCGCCAACGTCCTGACTTTC.